This T cell receptor (beta chain) was identified in a study of chemoradiotherapy in HPV16-positive cancers. Study background: Candidate HPV-specific clones and shared TCR motifs came from a couple of HPV16-positive patients.

Details on this clone: What it recognizes is unknown.

Study-level points and caveats: Functional assays defining HPV-specific T cells used only a couple of HPV16-positive patients. For HPV16-positive patients, expanding HPV-responsive T cells associated with longer recurrence-free survival.

The V gene lost 9 bases and the J gene lost 1 base, with 15 bases spanning the gap. This CDR3 has 15 amino acids. The germline V gene encodes CDR1 LNHNV and CDR2 YYDKDF (reference sequence). Data came from immunoSEQ multiplex PCR; TCRdb stores just in-frame clones and leaves some out. The sample includes 25,000 to 40,000 clones, roughly 87% of them seen just once. Over chemoradiotherapy, repertoires were sampled more than once. The source is a human donor with HPV-associated anogenital cancer. The sample consisted of blood, taken from a patient who underwent chemoradiotherapy. The chain uses TRBV15 and TRBJ2-2; TRBD2 is a possible D gene (6 bases). The CDR3 loop is CATSWRAVNTGELFF. In nucleotides, the CDR3 is TGTGCCACTTCCTGGAGGGCAGTGAACACCGGGGAGCTGTTTTTT.